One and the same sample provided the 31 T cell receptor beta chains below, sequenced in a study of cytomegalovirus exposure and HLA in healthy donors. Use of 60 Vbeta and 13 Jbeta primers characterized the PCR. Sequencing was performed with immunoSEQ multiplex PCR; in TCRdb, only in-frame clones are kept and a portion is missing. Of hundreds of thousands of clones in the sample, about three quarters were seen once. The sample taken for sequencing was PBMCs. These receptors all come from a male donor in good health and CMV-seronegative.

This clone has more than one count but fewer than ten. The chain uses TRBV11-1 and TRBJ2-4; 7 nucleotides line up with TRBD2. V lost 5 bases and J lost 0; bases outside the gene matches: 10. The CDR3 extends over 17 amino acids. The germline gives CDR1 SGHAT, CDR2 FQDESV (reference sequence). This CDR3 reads CASSPMAGDLAKNIQYF. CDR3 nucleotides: TGTGCCAGCAGCCCCATGGCGGGGGACTTAGCCAAAAACATTCAGTACTTC.

The CDR3 region is CASRAPVGQENYGYTF. The CDR3 DNA follows: TGTGCCAGCAGGGCCCCCGTGGGACAGGAGAACTATGGCTACACCTTC. The chain couples TRBV28 to TRBJ1-2; TRBD1 matches 8 bases. Germline loops: CDR1 MDHEN, CDR2 SYDVKM. CDR3 length equals 16 residues. V was pared by 6 bases and J by 2 bases, with 11 bases of the junction left unmatched.

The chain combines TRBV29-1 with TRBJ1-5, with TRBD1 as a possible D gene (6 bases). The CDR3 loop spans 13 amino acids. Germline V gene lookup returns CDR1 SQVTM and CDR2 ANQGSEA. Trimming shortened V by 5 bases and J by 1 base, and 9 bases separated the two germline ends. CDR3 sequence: CSVIGQSNQPQHF. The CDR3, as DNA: TGCAGCGTTATAGGACAGAGCAATCAGCCCCAGCATTTT.

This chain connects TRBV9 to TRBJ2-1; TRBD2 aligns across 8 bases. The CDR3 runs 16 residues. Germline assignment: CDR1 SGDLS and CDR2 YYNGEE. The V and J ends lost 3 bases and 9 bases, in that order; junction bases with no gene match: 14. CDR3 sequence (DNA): TGTGCCAGCAGCGACGGAGCGGGAGTTGCAGCAGGTGAGCAGTTCTTC. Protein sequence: CASSDGAGVAAGEQFF.

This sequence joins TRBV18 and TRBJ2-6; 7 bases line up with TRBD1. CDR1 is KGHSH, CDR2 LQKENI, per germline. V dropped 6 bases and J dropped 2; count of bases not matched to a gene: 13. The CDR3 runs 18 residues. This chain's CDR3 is CASSLLQGMNPGANVLTF. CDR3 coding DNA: TGTGCCAGCTCGCTTTTACAGGGGATGAATCCTGGGGCCAACGTCCTGACTTTC.

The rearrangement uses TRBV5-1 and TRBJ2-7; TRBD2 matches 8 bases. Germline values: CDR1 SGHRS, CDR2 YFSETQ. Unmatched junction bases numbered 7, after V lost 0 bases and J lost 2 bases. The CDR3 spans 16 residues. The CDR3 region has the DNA TGCGCCAGCAGCTTGGGCGGGGGGCCCTCCCCCTACGAGCAGTACTTC. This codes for CASSLGGGPSPYEQYF.

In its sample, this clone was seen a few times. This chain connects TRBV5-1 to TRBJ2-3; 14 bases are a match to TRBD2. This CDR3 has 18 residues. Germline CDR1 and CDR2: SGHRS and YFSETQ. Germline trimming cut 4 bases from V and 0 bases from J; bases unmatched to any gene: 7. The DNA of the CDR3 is TGCGCCAGCAGCACCGGGACTAGCGGGGGAACTAGCACAGATACGCAGTATTTT. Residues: CASSTGTSGGTSTDTQYF.

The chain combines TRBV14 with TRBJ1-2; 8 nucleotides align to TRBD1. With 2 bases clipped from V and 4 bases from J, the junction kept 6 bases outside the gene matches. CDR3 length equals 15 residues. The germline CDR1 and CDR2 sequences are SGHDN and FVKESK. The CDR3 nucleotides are TGTGCCAGCAGCCAAAGGGACAGGAACTCCTATGGCTACACCTTC. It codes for CASSQRDRNSYGYTF.

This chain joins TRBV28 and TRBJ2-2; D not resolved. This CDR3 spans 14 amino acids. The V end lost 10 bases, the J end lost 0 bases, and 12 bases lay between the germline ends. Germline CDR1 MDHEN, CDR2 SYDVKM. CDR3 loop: CATSVVPNTGELFF. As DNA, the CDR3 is TGTGCCACCTCAGTGGTACCGAACACCGGGGAGCTGTTTTTT.

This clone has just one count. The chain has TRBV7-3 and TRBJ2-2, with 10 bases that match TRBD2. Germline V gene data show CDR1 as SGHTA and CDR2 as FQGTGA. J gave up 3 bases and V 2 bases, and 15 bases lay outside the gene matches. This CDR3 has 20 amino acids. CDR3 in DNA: TGTGCCAGCAGCTTACGTGCAGGTCGGCGGACTAGCGGAGACACCGGGGAGCTGTTTTTT. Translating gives CASSLRAGRRTSGDTGELFF.

The DNA of the CDR3 is TGTGCCGGCGCCAGGTCGGGACAGGGCGGTGAAAAACTGTTTTTT. As protein: CAGARSGQGGEKLFF. The V call is TRBV2, the J call TRBJ1-4, with 9 bases that match TRBD1. The CDR3 loop spans 15 amino acids. After removal of 11 bases from V and 7 bases from J, the junction contained 14 bases not matched to a gene. Germline CDR1 SNHLY, CDR2 FYNNEI.

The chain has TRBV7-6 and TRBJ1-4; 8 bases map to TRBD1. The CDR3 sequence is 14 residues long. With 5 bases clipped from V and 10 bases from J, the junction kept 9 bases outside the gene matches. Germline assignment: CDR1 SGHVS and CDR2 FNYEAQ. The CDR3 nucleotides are TGTGCCAGCAGCGCTGGGACAGGAGAGGGAAAACTGTTTTTT. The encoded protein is CASSAGTGEGKLFF.

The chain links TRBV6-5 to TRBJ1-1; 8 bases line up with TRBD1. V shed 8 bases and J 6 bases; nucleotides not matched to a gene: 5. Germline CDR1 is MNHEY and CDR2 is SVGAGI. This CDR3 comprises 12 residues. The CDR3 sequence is CASGLQGAEAFF. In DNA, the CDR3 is TGTGCCAGCGGATTACAGGGGGCTGAAGCTTTCTTT.

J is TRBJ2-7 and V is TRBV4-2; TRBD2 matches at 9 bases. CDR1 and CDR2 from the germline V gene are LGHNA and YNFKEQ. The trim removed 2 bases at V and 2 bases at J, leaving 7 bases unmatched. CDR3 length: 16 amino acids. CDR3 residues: CASSQRRLAGPYEQYF. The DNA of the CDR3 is TGTGCCAGCAGCCAAAGGCGGCTAGCGGGGCCCTACGAGCAGTACTTC.

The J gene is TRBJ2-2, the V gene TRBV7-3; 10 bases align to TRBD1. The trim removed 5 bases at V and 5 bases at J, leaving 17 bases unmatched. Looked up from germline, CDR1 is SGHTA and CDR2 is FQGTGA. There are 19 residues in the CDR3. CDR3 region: CASSQSRPGQGVKTGELFF. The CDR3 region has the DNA TGTGCCAGCAGCCAGTCCCGACCAGGACAGGGGGTTAAGACCGGGGAGCTGTTTTTT.

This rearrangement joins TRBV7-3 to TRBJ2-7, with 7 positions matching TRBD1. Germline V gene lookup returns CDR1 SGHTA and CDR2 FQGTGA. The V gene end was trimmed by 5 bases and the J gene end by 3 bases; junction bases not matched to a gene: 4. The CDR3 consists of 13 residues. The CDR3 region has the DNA TGTGCCAGCAGCCAGGGACAGAACTACGAGCAGTACTTC. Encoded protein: CASSQGQNYEQYF.

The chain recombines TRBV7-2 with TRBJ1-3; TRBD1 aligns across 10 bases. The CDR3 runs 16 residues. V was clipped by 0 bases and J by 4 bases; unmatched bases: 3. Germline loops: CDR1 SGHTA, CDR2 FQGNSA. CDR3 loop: CASSLAMTGGGNTIYF. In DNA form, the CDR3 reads TGTGCCAGCAGCTTAGCGATGACAGGGGGCGGAAACACCATATATTTT.

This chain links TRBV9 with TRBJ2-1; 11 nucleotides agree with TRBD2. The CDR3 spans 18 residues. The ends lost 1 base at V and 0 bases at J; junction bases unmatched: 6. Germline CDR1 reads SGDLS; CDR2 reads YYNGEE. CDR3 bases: TGTGCCAGCAGCGTAAGACTAGCGGGGCTTACCTCCTACAATGAGCAGTTCTTC. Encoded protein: CASSVRLAGLTSYNEQFF. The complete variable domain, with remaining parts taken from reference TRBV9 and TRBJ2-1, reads DSGVTQTPKHLITATGQRVTLRCSPRSGDLSVYWYQQSLDQGLQFLIQYYNGEERAKGNILERFSAQQFPDLHSELNLSSLELGDSALYFCASSVRLAGLTSYNEQFFGPGTRLTVL.

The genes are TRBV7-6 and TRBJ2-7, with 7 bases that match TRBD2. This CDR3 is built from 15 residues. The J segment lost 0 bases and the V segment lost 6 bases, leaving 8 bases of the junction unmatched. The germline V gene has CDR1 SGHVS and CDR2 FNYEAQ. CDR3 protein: CASSPSGVSSYEQYF. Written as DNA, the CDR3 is TGTGCCAGCAGTCCGAGCGGGGTGAGCTCCTACGAGCAGTACTTC.

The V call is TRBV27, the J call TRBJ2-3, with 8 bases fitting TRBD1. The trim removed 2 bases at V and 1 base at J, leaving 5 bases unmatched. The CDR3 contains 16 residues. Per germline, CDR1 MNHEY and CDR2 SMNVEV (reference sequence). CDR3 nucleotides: TGTGCCAGCAGTTTACCCCCGGACAGGGGCACAGATACGCAGTATTTT. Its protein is CASSLPPDRGTDTQYF.

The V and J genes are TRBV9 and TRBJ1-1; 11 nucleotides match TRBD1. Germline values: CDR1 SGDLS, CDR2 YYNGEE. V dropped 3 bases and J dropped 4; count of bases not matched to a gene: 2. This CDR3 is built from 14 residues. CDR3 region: CASSEGTGGTEAFF. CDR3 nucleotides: TGTGCCAGCAGCGAGGGGACAGGGGGCACTGAAGCTTTCTTT. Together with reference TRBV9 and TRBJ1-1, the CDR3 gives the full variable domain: DSGVTQTPKHLITATGQRVTLRCSPRSGDLSVYWYQQSLDQGLQFLIQYYNGEERAKGNILERFSAQQFPDLHSELNLSSLELGDSALYFCASSEGTGGTEAFFGQGTRLTVV.

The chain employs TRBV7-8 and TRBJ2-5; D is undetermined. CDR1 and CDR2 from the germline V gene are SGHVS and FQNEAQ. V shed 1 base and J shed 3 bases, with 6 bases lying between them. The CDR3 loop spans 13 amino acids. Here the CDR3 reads CASSLVQEETQYF. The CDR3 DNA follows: TGTGCCAGCAGCTTAGTGCAGGAAGAGACCCAGTACTTC.

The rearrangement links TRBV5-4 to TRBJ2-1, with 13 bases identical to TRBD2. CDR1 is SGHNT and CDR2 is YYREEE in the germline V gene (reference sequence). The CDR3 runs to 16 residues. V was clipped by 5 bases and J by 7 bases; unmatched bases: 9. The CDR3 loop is CASSYPGLAGLNEQFF. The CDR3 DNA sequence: TGTGCCAGCAGTTACCCGGGACTAGCGGGACTAAATGAGCAGTTCTTC.

DNA for the CDR3: TGTGCCAGCAGCTTAGCAGGAAACGAGCAGTACTTC. Its protein product is CASSLAGNEQYF. The chain is built from TRBV11-2 and TRBJ2-7; the D is unclear. Trimming pared 1 base from V and 5 bases from J, leaving 6 bases between. Per germline, CDR1 SGHAT and CDR2 FQNNGV. The CDR3 length is 12 residues. Using reference TRBV11-2 and TRBJ2-7 for the parts outside the CDR3, the full variable domain is EAGVAQSPRYKIIEKRQSVAFWCNPISGHATLYWYQQILGQGPKLLIQFQNNGVVDDSQLPKDRFSAERLKGVDSTLKIQPAKLEDSAVYLCASSLAGNEQYFGPGTRLTVT.

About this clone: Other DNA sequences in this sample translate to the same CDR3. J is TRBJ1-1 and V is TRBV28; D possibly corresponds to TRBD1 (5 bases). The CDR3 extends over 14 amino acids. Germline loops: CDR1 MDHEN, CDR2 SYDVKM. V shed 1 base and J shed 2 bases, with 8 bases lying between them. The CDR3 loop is CASSLLGGNTEAFF. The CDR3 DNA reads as TGTGCCAGCAGTTTATTGGGGGGTAACACTGAAGCTTTCTTT.

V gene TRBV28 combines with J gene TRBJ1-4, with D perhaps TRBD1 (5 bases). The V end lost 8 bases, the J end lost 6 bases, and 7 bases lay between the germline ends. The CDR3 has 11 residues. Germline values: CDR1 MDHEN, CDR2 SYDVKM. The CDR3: CASGGDEKLFF. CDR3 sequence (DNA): TGTGCCAGCGGGGGGGATGAAAAACTGTTTTTT. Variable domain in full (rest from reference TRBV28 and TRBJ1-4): DVKVTQSSRYLVKRTGEKVFLECVQDMDHENMFWYRQDPGLGLRLIYFSYDVKMKEKGDIPEGYSVSREKKERFSLILESASTNQTSMYLCASGGDEKLFFGSGTQLSVL.

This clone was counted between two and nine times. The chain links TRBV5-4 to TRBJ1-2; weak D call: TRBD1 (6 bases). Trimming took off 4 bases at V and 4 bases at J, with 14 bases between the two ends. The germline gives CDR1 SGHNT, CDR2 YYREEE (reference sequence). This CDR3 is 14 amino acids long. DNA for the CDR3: TGTGCCAGCAGCCCAATGACAGGAAGCTATGGCTACACCTTC. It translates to CASSPMTGSYGYTF. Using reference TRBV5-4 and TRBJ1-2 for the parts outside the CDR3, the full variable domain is ETGVTQSPTHLIKTRGQQVTLRCSSQSGHNTVSWYQQALGQGPQFIFQYYREEENGRGNFPPRFSGLQFPNYSSELNVNALELDDSALYLCASSPMTGSYGYTFGSGTRLTVV.

The chain's CDR3 is CASSPGGRRTGELFF. DNA for the CDR3: TGTGCCAGCAGCCCCGGAGGACGGCGGACCGGGGAGCTGTTTTTT. The chain combines TRBV11-3 with TRBJ2-2, with D possibly TRBD2 on 5 matching bases. The V gene lost 5 bases and the J gene lost 5 bases, with 15 bases spanning the gap. Per the germline V gene, CDR1 is SGHNT and CDR2 is YENEEA. This CDR3 comprises 15 residues.

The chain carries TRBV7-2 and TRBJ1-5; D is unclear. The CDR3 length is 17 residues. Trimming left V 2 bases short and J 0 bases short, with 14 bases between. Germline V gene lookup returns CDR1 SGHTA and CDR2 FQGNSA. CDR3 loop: CASSLYHSGNSNQPQHF. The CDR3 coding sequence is TGTGCCAGCAGCTTATACCACTCAGGAAATAGCAATCAGCCCCAGCATTTT.

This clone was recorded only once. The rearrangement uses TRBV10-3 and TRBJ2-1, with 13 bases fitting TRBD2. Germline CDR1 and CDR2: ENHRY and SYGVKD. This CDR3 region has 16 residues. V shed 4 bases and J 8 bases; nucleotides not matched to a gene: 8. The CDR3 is CAISGGGLAGSHEQFF. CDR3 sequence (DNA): TGTGCCATCAGTGGGGGGGGACTAGCGGGGAGCCATGAGCAGTTCTTC.

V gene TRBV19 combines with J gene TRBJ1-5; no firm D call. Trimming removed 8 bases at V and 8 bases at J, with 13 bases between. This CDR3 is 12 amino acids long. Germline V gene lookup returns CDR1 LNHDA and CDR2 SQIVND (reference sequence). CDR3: CASSVGSKPQHF. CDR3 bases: TGTGCCAGTTCGGTGGGGAGCAAGCCCCAGCATTTT.